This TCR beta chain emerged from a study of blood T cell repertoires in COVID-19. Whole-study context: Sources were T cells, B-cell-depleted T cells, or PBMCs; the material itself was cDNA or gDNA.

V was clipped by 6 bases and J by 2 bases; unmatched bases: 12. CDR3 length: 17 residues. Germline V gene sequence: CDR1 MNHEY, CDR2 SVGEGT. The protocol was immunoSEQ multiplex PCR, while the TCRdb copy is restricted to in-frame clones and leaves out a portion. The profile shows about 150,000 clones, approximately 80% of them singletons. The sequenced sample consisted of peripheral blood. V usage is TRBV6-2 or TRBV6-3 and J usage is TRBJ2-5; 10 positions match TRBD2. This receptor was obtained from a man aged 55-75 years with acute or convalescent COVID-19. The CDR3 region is CASSSRGRAGGQETQYF. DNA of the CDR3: TGTGCCAGCAGCTCCCGCGGGAGAGCGGGAGGGCAAGAGACCCAGTACTTC.